This record covers a single T cell receptor beta chain. The antigen remains undetermined. These data are taken from a study of T-cell memory formation after mild COVID-19. Study-level information: TCR clusters were mostly donor specific. General observations from the study: Among clones contracting day 15 to 85, CD4/CD8 was balanced, whereas later expanders leaned CD4+.

V was trimmed by 5 bases and J by 2 bases, leaving 19 bases between them. In germline, CDR1 is DFQATT, CDR2 SNEGSKA (reference sequence). The CDR3 loop spans 16 amino acids. TCRdb called the 5' RACE reads again in MiXCR, with one record for every CDR3 protein. The sample carries roughly 620,000 distinct CDR3 sequences, 15% to 20% recorded once. The source of this sequence is an adult woman who had mild COVID-19 (a few samples of this study predate the infection). Cell type and time point are not known. The specimen was PBMCs or a T cell subset sorted from them (not recorded which). The V gene is TRBV20-1, the J gene TRBJ1-5, with D possibly matching TRBD1 (6 bases). The CDR3 DNA follows: TGCAGTGCTCAGCACGGGACAAGGCTCGGCAATCAGCCCCAGCATTTT. Translated: CSAQHGTRLGNQPQHF.